These 17 T cell receptor beta chains came from one sample sequenced in a study of blood T cell repertoires in COVID-19. Method: immunoSEQ multiplex PCR; TCRdb's copy keeps in-frame clones and lacks some. The data contain some 200,000 clones, 80% to 90% of them singletons. Sequenced input: peripheral blood. Source of these receptors: a man aged 45-60 years who had recovered from COVID-19.

The chain links TRBV2 to TRBJ2-2, with D perhaps TRBD2 (6 bases). CDR1 and CDR2 (germline): SNHLY, FYNNEI. With 11 bases removed from V and 3 bases from J, the gap between germline ends came to 10 bases. The CDR3 runs 12 residues. As DNA, the CDR3 is TGTGCCGGGGCGGGGTACACCGGGGAGCTGTTTTTT. Encoded protein: CAGAGYTGELFF. Filled out from reference TRBV2 and TRBJ2-2, the complete variable domain reads EPEVTQTPSHQVTQMGQEVILRCVPISNHLYFYWYRQILGQKVEFLVSFYNNEISEKSEIFDDQFSVERPDGSNFTLKIRSTKLEDSAMYFCAGAGYTGELFFGEGSRLTVL.

This sequence joins TRBV10-2 and TRBJ2-3; D not resolved. Germline CDR1 and CDR2: WSHSY and SAAADI. V lost 9 bases and J 0 bases, leaving 22 bases between the germline ends. The length of the CDR3 is 17 residues. The CDR3 protein is CASGPVPTSASTDTQYF. CDR3 sequence (DNA): TGCGCCAGTGGGCCAGTCCCCACATCCGCTAGCACAGATACGCAGTATTTT.

The chain uses TRBV5-1 and TRBJ2-7; 12 bases agree with TRBD2. J gave up 7 bases and V 1 base, and 6 bases lay outside the gene matches. Germline loops: CDR1 SGHRS, CDR2 YFSETQ. The CDR3 contains 15 residues. The CDR3 DNA is TGCGCCAGCAGCTTGTTGACTAGCGGGAGAGAAGAGCAGTACTTC. Translated: CASSLLTSGREEQYF.

The chain recombines TRBV7-8 with TRBJ1-2; D remains unclear. CDR3 length: 17 amino acids. V was shortened by 3 bases and J by 0 bases, with 17 bases between the two germline ends. Germline values: CDR1 SGHVS, CDR2 FQNEAQ. CDR3 in DNA: TGTGCCAGCAGCTTCCGGATTGCCCGTAGCCCTAACTATGGCTACACCTTC. Its protein is CASSFRIARSPNYGYTF.

The V gene is TRBV27, the J gene TRBJ2-1; TRBD1 matches at 10 bases. Germline V lookup: CDR1 MNHEY, CDR2 SMNVEV (reference sequence). The CDR3 is 15 amino acids. V shed 4 bases, J shed 8 bases, and the junction held 8 bases outside the gene matches. This chain's CDR3 is CASSYRDRGSYEQFF. The CDR3 DNA is TGTGCCAGCAGTTACCGGGACAGGGGATCATATGAGCAGTTCTTC.

This clone occurred once. V and J are TRBV3-1 (or the pseudogene TRBV3-2) and TRBJ2-1; TRBD2 matches 7 bases. CDR3 length: 16 residues. J was trimmed by 2 bases and V by 1 base; bases with no gene match: 5. Germline CDR1 reads LGHDT; CDR2 reads YNNKEL (reference sequence). CDR3 amino acids: CASSQGSGSAYNEQFF. The CDR3 DNA is TGTGCCAGCAGCCAAGGTAGCGGGTCTGCCTACAATGAGCAGTTCTTC.

The rearrangement links TRBV18 to TRBJ2-6; D is ambiguous. CDR1 and CDR2 (germline): KGHSH, LQKENI. The CDR3 has 18 amino acids. Deletions cut 3 bases from V and 0 bases from J, with 15 bases between. CDR3 in amino acids: CASSPLQATYSGANVLTF. In DNA form, the CDR3 reads TGTGCCAGCTCACCGCTTCAGGCGACCTACTCTGGGGCCAACGTCCTGACTTTC.

CDR3 sequence (DNA): TGTGCCAGCATGGTCTTGAGGGGGAACTACGAGCAGTACTTC. Protein product: CASMVLRGNYEQYF. The chain links TRBV2 to TRBJ2-7; possibly TRBD1 for D (6 bases). Germline V gene lookup returns CDR1 SNHLY and CDR2 FYNNEI. The CDR3 totals 14 residues. V dropped 7 bases and J dropped 3 bases, with 16 bases sitting between them.

V and J are TRBV5-1 and TRBJ2-1, with 7 bases that match TRBD2. The CDR3 is 16 amino acids. CDR1 and CDR2 from the germline V gene are SGHRS and YFSETQ. J gave up 4 bases and V 4 bases, and 11 bases lay outside the gene matches. Here the CDR3 reads CASSSWAGVKYNEQFF. In DNA, the CDR3 is TGCGCCAGCAGCAGCTGGGCGGGAGTAAAATACAATGAGCAGTTCTTC. The full variable domain, its missing parts supplied by reference TRBV5-1 and TRBJ2-1, is KAGVTQTPRYLIKTRGQQVTLSCSPISGHRSVSWYQQTPGQGLQFLFEYFSETQRNKGNFPGRFSGRQFSNSRSEMNVSTLELGDSALYLCASSSWAGVKYNEQFFGPGTRLTVL.

This clone appeared a single time. This chain joins TRBV19 and TRBJ2-7; TRBD1 might be the D (5 bases). The CDR3 has 13 amino acids. V lost 1 base to trimming and J lost 5 bases, with 9 bases between them. CDR1 is LNHDA and CDR2 is SQIVND in the germline V gene (reference sequence). The DNA for the CDR3 is TGTGCCAGTAGTATAGGGACACCGAACGAGCAGTACTTC. Its translation: CASSIGTPNEQYF.

V usage is TRBV6-5 and J usage is TRBJ1-2; 9 bases fit TRBD1. V was pared by 7 bases and J by 5 bases, with 5 bases of the junction left unmatched. The germline gives CDR1 MNHEY, CDR2 SVGAGI. The CDR3 length is 13 residues. The CDR3 bases are TGTGCCAGCAAATCCGGGACAGGGTATGGCTACACCTTC. Translated: CASKSGTGYGYTF.

The chain employs TRBV9 and TRBJ2-3; D gene uncertain. CDR1 SGDLS and CDR2 YYNGEE come from the germline V gene. The V and J ends lost 2 bases and 2 bases respectively, with 12 bases between them. The CDR3 has 15 residues. The CDR3 spells CASSVQFKITDTQYF. Here the CDR3 DNA reads TGTGCCAGCAGCGTTCAGTTTAAGATCACAGATACGCAGTATTTT.

This rearrangement joins TRBV30 to TRBJ1-1; D is ambiguous. This CDR3 spans 11 amino acids. CDR1 GTSNPN and CDR2 SVGIG come from the germline V gene (reference sequence). Deletions cut 6 bases from V and 0 bases from J, with 5 bases between. The CDR3: CACDMNTEAFF. In DNA form, the CDR3 reads TGTGCCTGTGACATGAACACTGAAGCTTTCTTT.

The J gene is TRBJ1-2, the V gene TRBV29-1; 7 bases fit TRBD1. Per the germline V gene, CDR1 is SQVTM and CDR2 is ANQGSEA. The CDR3 is 14 residues long. Trimming removed 6 bases from V and 4 bases from J; junction bases left unmatched: 11. CDR3 in amino acids: CSVLDRDGGYGYTF. The CDR3 nucleotides read TGCAGCGTCCTAGACAGGGATGGGGGCTATGGCTACACCTTC.

The chain couples TRBV4-2 to TRBJ2-1; 7 bases are a match to TRBD2. Germline loops: CDR1 LGHNA, CDR2 YNFKEQ. The trim removed 5 bases at V and 6 bases at J, leaving 7 bases unmatched. There are 14 residues in the CDR3. CDR3: CASSVAGEGNEQFF. CDR3 nucleotides: TGTGCCAGCAGCGTCGCGGGGGAGGGCAATGAGCAGTTCTTC.

The chain combines TRBV2 with TRBJ2-3, with 10 bases fitting TRBD1. The germline V gene encodes CDR1 SNHLY and CDR2 FYNNEI. This CDR3 spans 14 amino acids. J lost 2 bases, V lost 6 bases, and 2 bases had no gene match. The CDR3 nucleotides are TGTGCCAGCAGACGACAGGGGGCCACAGATACGCAGTATTTT. Its translation is CASRRQGATDTQYF.

V and J are TRBV5-1 and TRBJ1-4; a possible D gene is TRBD1 (6 bases). Germline-derived CDR1 and CDR2 are SGHRS and YFSETQ. V shed 5 bases and J shed 6 bases, with 20 bases lying between them. The CDR3 sequence is 16 residues long. CDR3 nucleotides: TGCGCCAGCAGGCCGATGACTACAGGGAACGATGAAAAACTGTTTTTT. Translated: CASRPMTTGNDEKLFF.